This T cell receptor beta chain derives from a study of CD8 T cells in ankylosing spondylitis. Overall study findings and caveats: Earlier studies detected some motif variants in reactive arthritis synovial fluid and blood. Disease-linked clones were found to be CD8+ and relatively rare in peripheral blood. One TCR beta motif, made up of 7 or 8 highly homologous variants, appeared characteristic of ankylosing spondylitis blood.

The CDR3 has 13 amino acids. V was cut by 2 bases and J by 6 bases, with 9 bases left in between. Per the germline V gene, CDR1 is LGHNA and CDR2 is YNFKEQ. Regarding this clonotype: Its target is not known.

Via MiXCR, TCRdb re-called the 5' RACE reads, giving one row per CDR3 protein. This sample has 450,000 or so distinct CDR3 sequences, with roughly a quarter found just once. Sequencing input: blood, either unsorted or a sorted T cell fraction (not recorded which). The clonotype was recovered from a male donor with ankylosing spondylitis. The J gene is TRBJ2-3, the V gene TRBV4-2; D might be TRBD1 or TRBD2, each matching 6 bases. CDR3 amino acids: CASSQRRGDTQYF. In nucleotides, the CDR3 is TGTGCCAGCAGCCAAAGGAGGGGGGATACGCAGTATTTT.